Below are 13 T cell receptor beta chains sequenced from a single sample in a study of STAT3 mutations in large granular lymphocyte leukemia. Their cognate antigens are unknown. Study-wide findings and caveats: In T-cell large granular lymphocyte leukemia, about half of patients showed multiple immunodominant subclonotypes.

Measured with immunoSEQ multiplex PCR; TCRdb has only the in-frame clones, and not every one. In all, the sample yields roughly 2,500 clones. The specimen was PBMCs. Receptors originate from a human donor with T large granular lymphocyte leukemia. The donor label of this sample is uncertain. Some clones in this sample may be carry-over from other donors' samples.

As concerns this clone: The CDR3 ends on some other residue instead of the conserved phenylalanine or tryptophan, so this is likely a read error. No DNA is shown, since the ends of the CDR3 on it are uncertain; the CDR3 is the one TCRdb lists. The chain combines TRBV5-5 with TRBJ2-7; the table's D call, TRBD1, has no DNA check behind it. Germline assignment: CDR1 SGHKS and CDR2 YYEKEE (reference sequence). The CDR3 has 11 residues if both end residues are counted. CDR3 amino acids: CASSLLSKMNE.

As to this clone: Because the CDR3 is missing its conserved closing phenylalanine or tryptophan, this is likely a read error. The DNA is left out, because the CDR3 cannot be placed on it with certainty; the CDR3 is given as TCRdb lists it. CDR3 sequence reads: CAWGHRNEK. The chain carries TRBV30 and TRBJ1-4; TRBD1 was called by the table and not checked on the DNA. The CDR3 is 9 amino acids long, termini counted. Per the germline V gene, CDR1 is GTSNPN and CDR2 is SVGIG (reference sequence).

Note on this clone: The CDR3 carries no conserved terminal phenylalanine or tryptophan, so it likely arises from a read error. No DNA is shown, since the ends of the CDR3 on it are uncertain; the CDR3 is the one TCRdb lists. The CDR3 sequence: CASSFGGSGE. V and J are TRBV7-6 and TRBJ2-1; the table's D call of TRBD2 was not tested on the DNA. Per germline, CDR1 SGHVS and CDR2 FNYEAQ. The CDR3 totals 10 residues, both ends included.

Concerning this clone itself: The CDR3 does not end in the conserved phenylalanine or tryptophan, so this is likely a read error. No DNA is shown, since the ends of the CDR3 on it are uncertain; the CDR3 is the one TCRdb lists. The chain uses TRBV11-2 and TRBJ2-6; the table's D gene call, TRBD1, was not cross checked with the DNA. The germline CDR1 and CDR2 sequences are SGHAT and FQNNGV. Ends included, the CDR3 has 11 residues. CDR3 protein: CASQRGAGANV.

Notes on this clone: A read error is likely, as this CDR3 ends without the conserved phenylalanine or tryptophan. Because the CDR3's place on the DNA is in doubt, the DNA is left out and the CDR3 is given as listed by TCRdb. The rearrangement links TRBV30 to TRBJ2-7; the tabulated D call, TRBD1, remains unverified against the DNA. The CDR3 is 10 amino acids in total, end residues counted. CDR1 and CDR2 (germline): GTSNPN, SVGIG (reference sequence). CDR3 amino acids: CAWGTGTAYE.

As concerns this clone: The CDR3 carries no conserved terminal phenylalanine or tryptophan, so it likely arises from a read error. The DNA is omitted, as the CDR3 cannot be located on it reliably, and the CDR3 follows TCRdb's listing. The rearrangement joins TRBV20-1 to TRBJ1-5; the table's D call, TRBD1, has no DNA check behind it. From its first to its last residue, the CDR3 has 12 amino acids. CDR1 and CDR2 from the germline V gene are DFQATT and SNEGSKA (reference sequence). The CDR3: CSAKPNRGSNQP.

Notes on this clone: The conserved final phenylalanine or tryptophan is absent from the CDR3, which likely points to a read error. The DNA is left out, because the CDR3 cannot be placed on it with certainty; the CDR3 is given as TCRdb lists it. V is TRBV5-6 and J is TRBJ2-2; no DNA check was done on the table's D call, TRBD2. Germline CDR1 and CDR2: SGHDT and YYEEEE. Both ends counted, the CDR3 spans 12 residues. The CDR3 reads CASSRRLLNTGE.

As to this clone: Likely a read error: the CDR3 ends without its conserved phenylalanine or tryptophan. The DNA is left out, because the CDR3 cannot be placed on it with certainty; the CDR3 is given as TCRdb lists it. This sequence joins TRBV30 and TRBJ2-2; TRBD1 reflects the table's D call only, with no check against the DNA. Both ends counted, the CDR3 spans 15 residues. CDR1 is GTSNPN, CDR2 SVGIG, per germline (reference sequence). The CDR3 region is CAWSRLVVFSLNTGE.

Remarks on this clone: Given the absence of the conserved phenylalanine or tryptophan at the CDR3 end, a read error is likely. The limits of the CDR3 on the DNA are not certain, so only TCRdb's listed CDR3 is given. This chain joins TRBV5-1 and TRBJ2-3; TRBD2 is the table's D call and was not checked against the DNA. The CDR3 adds up to 14 amino acids, both ends counted. The germline V gene encodes CDR1 SGHRS and CDR2 YFSETQ. The CDR3 is CASSITKLAGGADT.

Turning to this clone: Since no conserved phenylalanine or tryptophan closes the CDR3, a read error is the likely cause. The DNA is omitted, as the CDR3 cannot be located on it reliably, and the CDR3 follows TCRdb's listing. The V call is TRBV2, the J call TRBJ2-4; the table assigns TRBD2, which was not confirmed against the DNA. Germline assignment: CDR1 SNHLY and CDR2 FYNNEI. Ends included, the CDR3 has 8 residues. This CDR3 reads CASSLTSG.

Comment on this clone: The final CDR3 position lacks the conserved phenylalanine or tryptophan, pointing to a likely read error. No DNA is shown, since the ends of the CDR3 on it are uncertain; the CDR3 is the one TCRdb lists. V gene TRBV7-9 combines with J gene TRBJ2-7; whether TRBD1, the table's D call, matches the DNA was not checked. The CDR3 length is 12 residues, termini included. Germline V CDR1 and CDR2: SEHNR, FQNEAQ (reference sequence). CDR3 protein: CASSYAQGIDGE.

A word on this clone: No conserved phenylalanine or tryptophan ends this CDR3, so it is likely a read error. It is unclear where the CDR3 begins or ends on the DNA, so no DNA is shown, and the CDR3 is as TCRdb lists it. The chain combines TRBV7-2 with TRBJ2-5; no check of the table's D call, TRBD2, against the DNA was made. The length of the CDR3 is 12 amino acids, counting both ends. Germline V gene sequence: CDR1 SGHTA, CDR2 FQGNSA. CDR3 residues: CASSQRAGVRET.

About this clone: Because it lacks the conserved phenylalanine or tryptophan at the end, this CDR3 is likely a read error. The DNA is left out, because the CDR3 cannot be placed on it with certainty; the CDR3 is given as TCRdb lists it. The chain combines TRBV7-9 with TRBJ1-4; the D call in the table, TRBD1, was not verified against the DNA. Looked up from germline, CDR1 is SEHNR and CDR2 is FQNEAQ (reference sequence). The CDR3 totals 12 residues, both ends included. CDR3 protein: CASSLDGGAGEK.